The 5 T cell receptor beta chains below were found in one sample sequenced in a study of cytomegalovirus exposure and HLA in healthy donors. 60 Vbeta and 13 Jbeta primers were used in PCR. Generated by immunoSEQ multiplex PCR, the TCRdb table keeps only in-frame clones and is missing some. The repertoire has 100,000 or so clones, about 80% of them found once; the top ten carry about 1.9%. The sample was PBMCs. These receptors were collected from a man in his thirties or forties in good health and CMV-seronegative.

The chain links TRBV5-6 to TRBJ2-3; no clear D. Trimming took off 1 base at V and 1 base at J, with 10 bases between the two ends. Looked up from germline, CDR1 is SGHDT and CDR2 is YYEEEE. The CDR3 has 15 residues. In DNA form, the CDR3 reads TGTGCCAGCAGCTTGACTCCCCGGGGCACAGATACGCAGTATTTT. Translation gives CASSLTPRGTDTQYF.

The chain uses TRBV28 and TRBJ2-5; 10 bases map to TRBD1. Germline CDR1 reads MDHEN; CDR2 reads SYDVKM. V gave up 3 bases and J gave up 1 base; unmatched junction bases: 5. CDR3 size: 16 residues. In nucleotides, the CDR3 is TGTGCCAGCAGTTTCTGGACAGGGGGAACCCAAGAGACCCAGTACTTC. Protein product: CASSFWTGGTQETQYF.

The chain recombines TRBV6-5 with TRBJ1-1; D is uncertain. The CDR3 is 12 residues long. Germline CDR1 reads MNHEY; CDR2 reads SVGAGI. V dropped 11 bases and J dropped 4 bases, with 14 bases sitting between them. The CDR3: CAGFPRGTEAFF. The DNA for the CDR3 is TGTGCCGGATTCCCCCGGGGCACTGAAGCTTTCTTT.

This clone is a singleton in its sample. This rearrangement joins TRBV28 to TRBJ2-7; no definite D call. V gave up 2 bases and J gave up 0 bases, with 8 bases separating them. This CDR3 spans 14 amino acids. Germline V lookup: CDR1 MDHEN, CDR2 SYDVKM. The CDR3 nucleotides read TGTGCCAGCAGTTTACGCAGTATCTCCTACGAGCAGTACTTC. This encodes CASSLRSISYEQYF. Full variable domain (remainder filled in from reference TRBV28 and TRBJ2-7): DVKVTQSSRYLVKRTGEKVFLECVQDMDHENMFWYRQDPGLGLRLIYFSYDVKMKEKGDIPEGYSVSREKKERFSLILESASTNQTSMYLCASSLRSISYEQYFGPGTRLTVT.

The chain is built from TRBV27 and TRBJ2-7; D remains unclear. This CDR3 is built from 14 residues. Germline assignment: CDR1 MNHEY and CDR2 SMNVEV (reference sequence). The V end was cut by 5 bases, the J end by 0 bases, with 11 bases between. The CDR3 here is CASSQPTGSYEQYF. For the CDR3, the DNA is TGTGCCAGCAGTCAACCTACTGGCTCCTACGAGCAGTACTTC.